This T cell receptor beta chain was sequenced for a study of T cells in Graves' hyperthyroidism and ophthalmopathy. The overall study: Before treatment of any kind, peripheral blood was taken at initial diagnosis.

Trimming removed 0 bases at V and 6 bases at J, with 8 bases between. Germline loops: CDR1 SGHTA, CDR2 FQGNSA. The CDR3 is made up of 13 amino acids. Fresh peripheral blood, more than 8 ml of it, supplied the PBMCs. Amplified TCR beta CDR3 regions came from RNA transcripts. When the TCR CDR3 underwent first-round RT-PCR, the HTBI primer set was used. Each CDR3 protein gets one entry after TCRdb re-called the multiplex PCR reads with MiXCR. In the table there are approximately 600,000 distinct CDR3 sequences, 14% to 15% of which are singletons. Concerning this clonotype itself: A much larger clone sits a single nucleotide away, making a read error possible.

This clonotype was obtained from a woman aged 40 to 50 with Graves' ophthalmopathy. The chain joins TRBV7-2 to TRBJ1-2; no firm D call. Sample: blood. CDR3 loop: CASSLAPEDGYTF. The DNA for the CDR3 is TGTGCCAGCAGCTTAGCGCCTGAGGATGGCTACACCTTC.